One sample yielded the 5 T cell receptor beta chains listed below, sequenced in a study of T cell clones after liver transplantation. Produced via immunoSEQ multiplex PCR; TCRdb's table is partial and in-frame only. Of around 60,000 clones detected, 70% to 80% appear once; the ten largest clones hold 15%. The sample here was CD4+ T cells from blood, taken before liver transplant. Receptors were obtained from a human donor who received a liver transplant.

Concerning this clone itself: A read error may explain this, as a much larger clone is one base away. The J gene is TRBJ1-3, the V gene TRBV11-2; no clear D gene. V gave up 6 bases and J gave up 0 bases, with 6 bases separating them. The CDR3 contains 13 residues. Germline CDR1 is SGHAT and CDR2 is FQNNGV. CDR3 coding DNA: TGTGCCAGCAGTGTGAGCTCTGGAAACACCATATATTTT. Protein product: CASSVSSGNTIYF.

This sequence joins TRBV7-6 and TRBJ2-3; tentative D call: TRBD2 (7 bases). Trimming shortened V by 3 bases and J by 6 bases, and 13 bases separated the two germline ends. The CDR3 covers 14 residues. Germline V gene lookup returns CDR1 SGHVS and CDR2 FNYEAQ. The CDR3 loop is CASSLWGGLDTQYF. The CDR3 coding sequence is TGTGCCAGCAGCTTGTGGGGGGGCCTGGATACGCAGTATTTT.

The chain has TRBV29-1 and TRBJ2-1; 9 nucleotides align to TRBD2. After removal of 6 bases from V and 3 bases from J, the junction contained 3 bases not matched to a gene. From germline, CDR1 is SQVTM and CDR2 ANQGSEA. This CDR3 region has 13 residues. CDR3 sequence (DNA): TGCAGCGTGAATAGCGGGGGCTACAATGAGCAGTTCTTC. It is translated as CSVNSGGYNEQFF.

V gene TRBV30 combines with J gene TRBJ2-3; no clear D gene. Trimming took 1 base from V and 5 from J, leaving 4 bases between them. Germline lookup yields CDR1 GTSNPN and CDR2 SVGIG (reference sequence). CDR3 length equals 11 residues. The CDR3 DNA is TGTGCCTGGAGTGGAGGAGATACGCAGTATTTT. It is translated as CAWSGGDTQYF.

The chain is built from TRBV12-5 and TRBJ1-1, with TRBD1 as a possible D gene (5 bases). The CDR3 is 15 amino acids. Germline V gives CDR1 LGHNT, CDR2 FRNRAP. Trimming removed 2 bases at V and 8 bases at J, with 18 bases between. The CDR3 is CASGLSDTGWGEAFF. The CDR3 nucleotides read TGTGCTAGTGGTTTGTCGGACACCGGATGGGGCGAAGCTTTCTTT. The full variable domain, its missing parts supplied by reference TRBV12-5 and TRBJ1-1, is DARVTQTPRHKVTEMGQEVTMRCQPILGHNTVFWYRQTMMQGLELLAYFRNRAPLDDSGMPKDRFSAEMPDATLATLKIQPSEPRDSAVYFCASGLSDTGWGEAFFGQGTRLTVV.